This T cell receptor beta chain emerged from a study of blood T cell repertoires in COVID-19. Turning to the study itself: Sites in the United States, Italy and Spain provided acute and convalescent COVID-19 samples.

In the source study's methods: From reference gene primer amplification, estimates of nucleated cell counts were derived. Assay used: immunoSEQ multiplex PCR; TCRdb lists only in-frame clones, some missing. For V, J and clone size, that table is used; D and trimming come from the DNA. The sample holds about 170,000 clones; under 85% are singletons and the top ten take about 6.9%. The CDR3 is 14 residues long. CDR1 and CDR2 (germline): SEHNR, FQNEAQ (reference sequence). V shed 4 bases and J shed 8 bases, with 15 bases lying between them. The TCR originated in a man of 80 years or more with COVID-19, enrolled during active disease. The chain couples TRBV7-9 to TRBJ2-1, with TRBD2 as a possible D gene (6 bases). Material for sequencing was peripheral blood. CDR3 sequence (DNA): TGTGCCAGCAGCTCCCGCGGGCGCGGGGATGAGCAGTTCTTC. Translated: CASSSRGRGDEQFF.